Listed below are T cell receptor beta chains from one sample, sequenced in a study of blood T cells in healthy people across ages. In TCRdb, the 5' RACE reads were re-called with MiXCR into one record per CDR3 protein. Seen here are approximately 1.5 million distinct CDR3 sequences, almost 35% observed once, and the top ten hold around 11%. The source material was blood. The receptor set was obtained from a woman aged 25 to 39 in good health. Both conserved end residues are part of each CDR3. A D gene is named only where the DNA matches it firmly. Clone sizes are given selectively: once, few, many, or a class where the clone is expanded.

abundance | d_gene | j_gene | v_gene | CDR3nt | CDR3aa
few | TRBD2 | TRBJ2-7 | TRBV30 | TGTGCCTGGAGTCCACTGAGCGGGAACCCCTACGAGCAGTACTTC | CAWSPLSGNPYEQYF
. | TRBD2 | TRBJ2-7 | TRBV13 | TGTGCCAGCAGCGCTCGGACTAGCCAGCGTCTCGAGCAGTACTTC | CASSARTSQRLEQYF
. | . | TRBJ2-5 | TRBV5-1 | TGCGCCAGCAGCTTGGTCGGGATTGACGGGACCCAGTACTTC | CASSLVGIDGTQYF
few | . | TRBJ1-2 | TRBV13 | TGTGCCAGCAGCTTAGGCCGCGCCAAGGGCTACACCTTC | CASSLGRAKGYTF
many | . | TRBJ2-7 | TRBV4-1 | TGCGCCAGCAGCCAAACCCGGGGGAAACTTGGGACTTCCTACGAGCAGTACTTC | CASSQTRGKLGTSYEQYF
. | TRBD1 | TRBJ2-5 | TRBV5-1 | TGCGCCAGCAGCTTGAGGGGACAGAACAACAAAGAGACCCAGTACTTC | CASSLRGQNNKETQYF
few | . | TRBJ1-2 | TRBV20-1 | TGCAGTGCCCGGACAGTATCTAACTATGGCTACACCTTC | CSARTVSNYGYTF
few | TRBD1 | TRBJ2-1 | TRBV4-2 | TGTGCCACCCAAGGGGACAGAAATTACAATGAGCAGTTCTTC | CATQGDRNYNEQFF
. | . | TRBJ2-3 | TRBV3-1 | TGTGCCAGCAGCCAAAAGCGGACGGTGAATACGCAGTATTTT | CASSQKRTVNTQYF
. | . | TRBJ1-2 | TRBV25-1 | TGTGCCAGCAGTGTGGGGGGCTTTTTTGGCTACACCTTC | CASSVGGFFGYTF
few | . | TRBJ2-7 | TRBV18 | TGTGCCAGCTCCCATGTCCTTTCCTACGAGCAGTACTTC | CASSHVLSYEQYF
. | . | TRBJ2-1 | TRBV2 | TGTGCCAGCAGAATGGGGGCAAGAAATGAGCAGTTCTTC | CASRMGARNEQFF
few | . | TRBJ2-5 | TRBV27 | TGTGCCAGCAGTTTAGGGTGGGGCAGGGGACGGCAAGAGACCCAGTACTTC | CASSLGWGRGRQETQYF
. | . | TRBJ1-1 | TRBV7-2 | TGTGCCAGCAGCTTAATGAGGGCTACTGAAGCTTTCTTT | CASSLMRATEAFF
. | . | TRBJ2-1 | TRBV2 | TGTGCCAGCAGTAGGTCGGGGGCGGGAGTCCACAATGAGCAGTTCTTC | CASSRSGAGVHNEQFF
once | . | TRBJ2-5 | TRBV6-5 | TGTGCCAGCAGTTACTCTAGCGGACAAGAACAAGAGACCCAGTACTTC | CASSYSSGQEQETQYF
. | . | TRBJ1-2 | TRBV5-1 | TGCGCCAGCAGCTTGACGTTTAACACTAACTATGGCTACACCTTC | CASSLTFNTNYGYTF
few | . | TRBJ1-2 | TRBV20-1 | TGCAGTGCCCACAGGGTAAACTATGGCTACACCTTC | CSAHRVNYGYTF
. | TRBD2 | TRBJ2-6 | TRBV20-1 | TGCAGTGCTCGGGGAGGGCGGGACTCTGGGGCCAACGTCCTGACTTTC | CSARGGRDSGANVLTF
many | TRBD1 | TRBJ2-5 | TRBV12-3/TRBV12-4 | TGTGCCAGCAGCCCCCAGGGGGAAGAGACCCAGTACTTC | CASSPQGEETQYF
. | . | TRBJ2-3 | TRBV9 | TGTGTCAGCAGCGGCGATGGTGATACGCAGTATTTT | CVSSGDGDTQYF
. | . | TRBJ2-7 | TRBV5-1 | TGCGCCAGCAGCTTGGAGGTAGGGTCGAGGAACGAGCAGTACTTC | CASSLEVGSRNEQYF
. | TRBD2 | TRBJ2-1 | TRBV10-1 | TGCGCCAGCAGTACCTCTTTCCCTCCTAGCGGGAGTTTGTACAATGAGCAGTTCTTC | CASSTSFPPSGSLYNEQFF
. | TRBD2 | TRBJ2-1 | TRBV20-1 | TGCAGTGCTAGAGATAAGAGCGGGAGGGCCCTGGATGAGCGGTTCTTC | CSARDKSGRALDERFF